The 6 T cell receptor beta chains in this list originate from one sample, sequenced in a study of OX40 agonist ivuxolimab in advanced cancers. The library came from the immunoSEQ multiplex PCR assay. TCRdb obtained this table from immuneACCESS and retained in-frame rearrangements with V and J assigned. These tables miss some clones; where compared with another copy, unresolved V genes account for less than half of the shortfall, and the remainder is unexplained. The sample table records about 24,000 clones; over 80% of these occur just once. Together, the top ten hold about 9.6% of the sample. Sample: CD4+ or CD8+ T cells sorted from blood, taken in a trial of the OX40 agonist ivuxolimab. The receptor set was obtained from an adult with an advanced solid tumor such as melanoma, head and neck, liver or kidney cancer.

The genes are TRBV5-4 and TRBJ1-2; a possible D gene is TRBD1 (6 bases). The CDR3 is made up of 13 amino acids. CDR1 SGHNT and CDR2 YYREEE come from the germline V gene (reference sequence). Trimming pared 4 bases from V and 8 bases from J, leaving 15 bases between. The CDR3 nucleotides are TGTGCCAGCAGCGCGCCTACAGGGTACGGCTACACCTTC. Its protein is CASSAPTGYGYTF.

This clone has more than one count but fewer than ten. This chain joins TRBV6-5 and TRBJ1-4; D remains ambiguous. The germline gives CDR1 MNHEY, CDR2 SVGAGI. V shed 4 bases and J shed 0 bases, with 9 bases lying between them. The CDR3 loop spans 15 amino acids. The CDR3 sequence: CASSSQAATNEKLFF. The CDR3 DNA is TGTGCCAGCAGTTCCCAGGCAGCAACTAATGAAAAACTGTTTTTT.

The chain links TRBV6-1 to TRBJ2-7; D call uncertain. The germline V gene encodes CDR1 MNHNS and CDR2 SASEGT. The CDR3 has 14 residues. V was trimmed by 1 base and J by 1 base, leaving 8 bases between them. The CDR3 region is CASSEVGVSYEQYF. The CDR3 DNA is TGTGCCAGCAGTGAAGTTGGGGTGTCCTACGAGCAGTACTTC.

The J gene is TRBJ1-3, the V gene TRBV10-2; D is perhaps TRBD1 (5 bases). Trimming cost V 5 bases and J 3 bases, with 11 bases left between them. This CDR3 has 14 residues. Germline CDR1 WSHSY, CDR2 SAAADI. The CDR3 reads CASSRQGGGNTIYF. CDR3 DNA sequence: TGCGCCAGCAGTCGTCAGGGAGGTGGAAACACCATATATTTT.

The sample holds a few counts of this clone. The sample carries other DNA sequences with the same CDR3. The rearrangement uses TRBV19 and TRBJ2-7, with D hard to call. Trimming shortened V by 1 base and J by 0 bases, and 7 bases separated the two germline ends. This CDR3 is 14 amino acids long. Germline CDR1 and CDR2: LNHDA and SQIVND (reference sequence). CDR3 sequence reads: CASSIGAGSYEQYF. The DNA for the CDR3 is TGTGCCAGTAGTATAGGGGCTGGCTCCTACGAGCAGTACTTC.

This rearrangement joins TRBV2 to TRBJ1-6, with D tentatively TRBD1 (5 bases). Germline V gives CDR1 SNHLY, CDR2 FYNNEI. The ends were cut back, 6 bases at V and 7 bases at J, with 16 bases in the middle. This CDR3 comprises 15 residues. The DNA of the CDR3 is TGTGCCAGCAGCAGGGTGGAGGGAGGAAATTCACCCCTCCACTTT. Residues: CASSRVEGGNSPLHF.